This T cell receptor beta chain emerged from a study of CD8+ T cells in alopecia areata. Study background: Treated patients swallowed 5 to 10 mg of oral tofacitinib twice daily.

Extracted RNA was reverse transcribed into cDNA, the sequencing template. Clones were read by immunoSEQ multiplex PCR, and TCRdb kept only the in-frame ones, dropping some. This sample carries around 140,000 clones, about 51% of them seen once, and the ten largest clones take roughly 0.9%. The CDR3 runs to 15 residues. CDR1 SNHLY and CDR2 FYNNEI come from the germline V gene. V gave up 1 base and J gave up 10 bases, with 17 bases separating them. Sorting from PBMCs produced CD4+ and CD8+ T cells. This clonotype originated in a human donor with alopecia areata. The specimen comprised CD4+ T cells sorted from blood, sampled at week 0. The V call is TRBV2, the J call TRBJ2-1; TRBD2 might be the D (6 bases). The CDR3 is CASSEGAGSMREQFF. The CDR3 DNA reads TGTGCCAGCAGTGAAGGGGCGGGGTCTATGAGGGAGCAGTTCTTC.